What follows are 14 T cell receptor beta chains derived from one specimen sequenced in a study of beta chain features in type 1 diabetes. Sequenced material consisted of expressed TCRB transcripts (all of the isolated RNA was reverse transcribed). The method was immunoSEQ multiplex PCR; TCRdb's version includes in-frame clones alone and lacks a portion of them. The sample consists of fewer than 500,000 clones, about 15% of them appearing once. The sequenced sample was naive CD4+ T cells from blood. The receptor set was obtained from a man aged 30 to 39 in good health.

Here the CDR3 reads CASSLAQREQETQYF. The CDR3 bases are TGTGCCAGCAGCTTAGCGCAAAGAGAACAAGAGACCCAGTACTTC. The rearrangement links TRBV7-9 to TRBJ2-5; D not certain. The germline V and J ends were trimmed by 0 bases and 2 bases, with 10 bases remaining between them. CDR1 is SEHNR, CDR2 FQNEAQ, per germline (reference sequence). CDR3 length: 15 amino acids. Variable domain in full (rest from reference TRBV7-9 and TRBJ2-5): DTGVSQNPRHKITKRGQNVTFRCDPISEHNRLYWYRQTLGQGPEFLTYFQNEAQLEKSRLLSDRFSAERPKGSFSTLEIQRTEQGDSAMYLCASSLAQREQETQYFGPGTRLLVL.

This clone was observed a handful of times. The chain uses TRBV29-1 and TRBJ2-2; no reliable D call. Germline values: CDR1 SQVTM, CDR2 ANQGSEA. V dropped 4 bases and J dropped 1 base, with 10 bases sitting between them. This CDR3 is built from 14 residues. As DNA, the CDR3 is TGCAGCGTTGTTGCGAAGAGGAACACCGGGGAGCTGTTTTTT. This encodes CSVVAKRNTGELFF.

The genes are TRBV9 and TRBJ2-1; no definite D call. The CDR3 sequence is 13 residues long. Trimming took off 0 bases at V and 3 bases at J, with 4 bases between the two ends. The germline V gene encodes CDR1 SGDLS and CDR2 YYNGEE. CDR3 DNA: TGTGCCAGCAGCGTAGACAGCTACAATGAGCAGTTCTTC. Amino acids: CASSVDSYNEQFF.

This clone was recorded a few times. This chain joins TRBV15 and TRBJ1-1; D perhaps matches TRBD1 (5 bases). This CDR3 is 14 amino acids long. Germline V gene lookup returns CDR1 LNHNV and CDR2 YYDKDF (reference sequence). Deletions cut 0 bases from V and 5 bases from J, with 10 bases between. DNA of the CDR3: TGTGCCACCAGCAGAGATCTGGGGGGAACTGAAGCTTTCTTT. Amino acid sequence: CATSRDLGGTEAFF.

The V gene is TRBV4-3, the J gene TRBJ1-2; the D gene is possibly TRBD1 (5 bases). The CDR3 is made up of 13 amino acids. Germline V gene sequence: CDR1 LGHNA, CDR2 YSLEER. V was clipped by 1 base and J by 4 bases, with 7 bases between them. CDR3 amino acids: CASSQVDSYGYTF. The CDR3 DNA sequence: TGCGCCAGCAGCCAAGTTGACAGCTATGGCTACACCTTC.

The chain links TRBV5-1 to TRBJ2-5, with D possibly matching TRBD2 (6 bases). V lost 4 bases to trimming and J lost 3 bases, with 10 bases between them. The CDR3 totals 13 residues. Germline CDR1 SGHRS, CDR2 YFSETQ. Here the CDR3 reads CASSPGLEETQYF. Here the CDR3 DNA reads TGCGCCAGCAGCCCGGGACTCGAAGAGACCCAGTACTTC.

This clone has a handful of counts. The chain carries TRBV28 and TRBJ2-5; D call uncertain. Germline V gene sequence: CDR1 MDHEN, CDR2 SYDVKM. The V gene lost 6 bases and the J gene lost 7 bases, with 9 bases spanning the gap. The CDR3 length is 11 residues. DNA of the CDR3: TGTGCCAGCAGGGACCCGGGGACCCAGTACTTC. Protein sequence: CASRDPGTQYF.

This clone showed up just a few times. The sample contains more than one DNA sequence encoding this CDR3. This chain links TRBV28 with TRBJ2-3, with D unclear. V was cut by 6 bases and J by 1 base, with 8 bases left in between. Germline-derived CDR1 and CDR2 are MDHEN and SYDVKM. The CDR3 runs 13 residues. The chain's CDR3 is CASRGSGTDTQYF. The CDR3 DNA sequence: TGTGCCAGCAGGGGTTCGGGCACAGATACGCAGTATTTT.

This clone came up a few times. The chain employs TRBV7-8 and TRBJ2-5; D is uncertain. With 5 bases removed from V and 5 bases from J, the gap between germline ends came to 15 bases. The CDR3 contains 14 residues. The germline V gene has CDR1 SGHVS and CDR2 FQNEAQ. The CDR3 here is CASSPPPRGETQYF. For the CDR3, the DNA is TGTGCCAGCAGCCCTCCCCCGCGAGGCGAGACCCAGTACTTC.

This clone has more than one count but fewer than ten. V gene TRBV5-1 combines with J gene TRBJ1-5; 8 nucleotides match TRBD1. With V trimmed by 0 bases and J by 5 bases, 4 bases remained unmatched. This CDR3 is 15 amino acids long. The V gene's germline CDR1 is SGHRS and CDR2 YFSETQ. The CDR3 sequence: CASSLGTGKDQPQHF. CDR3 nucleotides: TGCGCCAGCAGCTTGGGGACAGGGAAGGATCAGCCCCAGCATTTT.

The chain uses TRBV2 and TRBJ1-6; D call uncertain. CDR3 size: 14 residues. The V gene's germline CDR1 is SNHLY and CDR2 FYNNEI. The V end lost 4 bases, the J end lost 8 bases, and 12 bases lay between the germline ends. The chain's CDR3 is CASSAEPRDSPLHF. In DNA, the CDR3 is TGTGCCAGCAGTGCCGAACCTAGGGATTCACCCCTCCACTTT.

The chain uses TRBV4-1 and TRBJ2-4; perhaps TRBD2 as D (5 bases). The germline V gene encodes CDR1 MGHRA and CDR2 YSYEKL. With 0 bases removed from V and 7 bases from J, the gap between germline ends came to 13 bases. CDR3 length: 15 amino acids. The CDR3 sequence is CASSQEGSGVNIQYF. The CDR3 nucleotides are TGCGCCAGCAGCCAAGAGGGGAGTGGGGTGAACATTCAGTACTTC.

CDR3 bases: TGTGCCAGCAGCCAAGATCTAGCGGGGGCCTACAATGAGCAGTTCTTC. This encodes CASSQDLAGAYNEQFF. This chain joins TRBV4-2 and TRBJ2-1, with 10 bases identical to TRBD2. The V segment lost 0 bases and the J segment 2 bases; nucleotides outside the gene matches: 1. Germline lookup yields CDR1 LGHNA and CDR2 YNFKEQ. CDR3 length equals 16 residues.

This clone was picked up a small number of times. The chain recombines TRBV7-2 with TRBJ2-3; 8 nucleotides agree with TRBD2. This CDR3 has 14 residues. Germline loops: CDR1 SGHTA, CDR2 FQGNSA. Losses at the gene ends were 0 bases for V and 9 bases for J; bases not matched to a gene: 5. This chain's CDR3 is CASSLASGEGTQYF. The CDR3 DNA is TGTGCCAGCAGCTTAGCTAGCGGGGAGGGCACGCAGTATTTT.